This T cell receptor (beta chain) was obtained from a study of shared clonotypes between healthy human individuals. The CDR3 runs to 16 residues. V gave up 2 bases and J gave up 7 bases; unmatched junction bases: 8. Per the germline V gene, CDR1 is SGDLS and CDR2 is YYNGEE. The repertoire was sequenced with immunoSEQ multiplex PCR; TCRdb's copy has only in-frame clones and lacks some. The data hold about 530,000 clones, with roughly 85% observed a single time. The specimen sequenced was PBMCs. This TCR came from a woman aged 40 to 50 in good health. Some clones in this sample may be carry-over from other donors' samples. The J gene is TRBJ2-5, the V gene TRBV9; 13 bases fit TRBD2. The CDR3 is CASSVTSGRAGVTQYF. CDR3 nucleotide sequence: TGTGCCAGCAGCGTCACTAGCGGGAGGGCCGGAGTGACCCAGTACTTC.